This T cell receptor beta chain is from a study of CD8+CD57+ T cells in acquired aplastic anemia. Researchers used genomic DNA as the template to profile TCR beta VDJ and CDR3. MiXCR was run by TCRdb on the reads, yielding one entry per CDR3 protein. The table lists around 290,000 distinct CDR3 sequences, approximately 57% of them singletons. The patients chosen for sequencing had shown expansion of CD8+CD57+ cells (detected by flow cytometry). As concerns this clonotype: A read error may explain this, as a much larger clone is one base away.

In germline, CDR1 is LNHDA, CDR2 SQIVND (reference sequence). The CDR3 totals 15 residues. V is TRBV19 and J is TRBJ2-2, with 8 bases that match TRBD2. The sample consisted of sorted CD4+, CD8+, or CD8+CD57+ T cells (not recorded which) from PBMCs. The TCR originated in a human donor with aplastic anemia. CDR3 coding DNA: TGTGCCAGTAGTATGGGACTAGTTCCGACCGGGGAGCCGTTTTTT. Its translation: CASSMGLVPTGEPFF.